This passage covers 22 T cell receptor beta chains from one sample sequenced in a study of molecular identifiers for immune sequencing clone quantification. Each CDR3 protein is one row after TCRdb ran MiXCR on the PCR reads. The sample contains roughly 93,000 distinct CDR3 sequences, 19% of which appear only once. Source material: naive CD8+ T cells from blood, with Jurkat cell RNA spiked in. Subset here: FACS-sorted CD8+CD4-CCR7+CD45RA+ naive T cells. These receptors came from a human donor in good health. Some libraries in this study had Jurkat cell RNA spiked in.

In its sample, this clonotype was seen many times. The V gene is TRBV28, the J gene TRBJ1-1; D ambiguous. In germline, CDR1 is MDHEN, CDR2 SYDVKM. There are 12 residues in the CDR3. Between the trimmed V and J ends, which lost 0 bases and 7 bases, there was a span of 6 bases. Written as DNA, the CDR3 is TGTGCCAGCAGTTTATGGGTAGTTGAAGCTTTCTTT. It codes for CASSLWVVEAFF.

As concerns this clonotype: A much larger clone is a single base away; this may be a read error. The chain combines TRBV5-6 with TRBJ2-7; TRBD2 matches at 7 bases. Germline CDR1 is SGHDT and CDR2 is YYEEEE. The length of the CDR3 is 16 residues. V was clipped by 2 bases and J by 2 bases; unmatched bases: 10. The CDR3 loop reads CASSLAGTRSTYEQYF. The DNA of the CDR3 is TGTGCCAGCAGCTTAGCGGGGACGAGGAGCACCTACGAGCAGTACTTC.

V usage is TRBV28 and J usage is TRBJ2-7; D is uncertain. This CDR3 is built from 12 residues. Between the trimmed V and J ends, which lost 6 bases and 6 bases, there was a span of 12 bases. Germline CDR1 and CDR2: MDHEN and SYDVKM. CDR3 sequence reads: CASSPGFFEQYF. CDR3 DNA: TGTGCCAGCAGCCCAGGATTTTTCGAGCAGTACTTC.

This clonotype was seen repeatedly, ten times or more. V usage is TRBV19 and J usage is TRBJ2-7, with TRBD2 identical over 8 bases. V shed 5 bases, J shed 3 bases, and the junction held 9 bases outside the gene matches. This CDR3 has 15 residues. From germline, CDR1 is LNHDA and CDR2 SQIVND (reference sequence). The CDR3 sequence is CASSPWIGGGYEQYF. The CDR3 bases are TGTGCCAGTAGTCCGTGGATCGGGGGGGGCTACGAGCAGTACTTC.

At least ten counts were recorded for this clonotype. The chain carries TRBV13 and TRBJ1-1; TRBD1 might be the D (6 bases). This CDR3 region has 18 residues. V was pared by 0 bases and J by 1 base, with 18 bases between. In germline, CDR1 is PRHDT, CDR2 FYEKMQ (reference sequence). The CDR3 nucleotides are TGTGCCAGCAGCTTAGGCCGTCTGGGGGCCATAAGGAACACTGAAGCTTTCTTT. Translating gives CASSLGRLGAIRNTEAFF.

Many counts were recorded for this clonotype. The chain links TRBV2 to TRBJ2-7; D might be TRBD1 (5 bases). Germline CDR1 and CDR2: SNHLY and FYNNEI. Between the trimmed V and J ends, which lost 5 bases and 6 bases, there was a span of 14 bases. The CDR3 has 13 amino acids. CDR3 residues: CASSYADISEQYF. For the CDR3, the DNA is TGTGCCAGCAGTTACGCGGACATTTCCGAGCAGTACTTC.

This clonotype was seen a handful of times. Since a much larger clone is just one base distant, this may be a read error. The genes are TRBV2 and TRBJ1-5; 9 nucleotides line up with TRBD1. Germline CDR1 is SNHLY and CDR2 is FYNNEI. CDR3 length: 14 residues. CDR3: CASTPDRGYQPQRF. CDR3 nucleotide sequence: TGTGCCAGCACTCCAGACAGGGGGTATCAGCCCCAGCGTTTT.

This clonotype has ten or more counts. The V and J genes are TRBV6-5 and TRBJ1-6; tentative D call: TRBD1 (5 bases). The CDR3 contains 14 residues. The germline V gene encodes CDR1 MNHEY and CDR2 SVGAGI. V lost 6 bases to trimming and J lost 7 bases, with 13 bases between them. The CDR3 DNA sequence: TGTGCCAGCAGCCTGGGAGGGGTGAATTCACCCCTCCACTTT. This encodes CASSLGGVNSPLHF.

About this clonotype: It may be a read error: a sequence one base away is much more abundant. The chain employs TRBV28 and TRBJ1-2; 7 bases are shared with TRBD1. The CDR3 runs to 15 residues. Germline CDR1 and CDR2: MDHEN and SYDVKM. V was clipped by 5 bases and J by 2 bases; unmatched bases: 8. CDR3 sequence: CASSQRQGFNYGYTF. CDR3 nucleotide sequence: TGTGCCAGCAGTCAACGACAGGGTTTCAACTATGGCTACACCTTC.

In its sample, this clonotype was seen many times. CDR3 amino acids: CASSLGEIQGTQYF. The CDR3 bases are TGCGCCAGCAGCTTGGGGGAGATTCAGGGTACGCAGTATTTT. The chain carries TRBV5-1 and TRBJ2-3, with D tentatively TRBD1 or TRBD2 (5 bases each). Germline V CDR1 and CDR2: SGHRS, YFSETQ. The CDR3 extends over 14 amino acids. V was pared by 0 bases and J by 8 bases, with 13 bases between.

This clonotype occurred many times. The chain recombines TRBV5-6 with TRBJ2-1, with no clear D. In germline, CDR1 is SGHDT, CDR2 YYEEEE. This CDR3 has 12 residues. Trimming left V 4 bases short and J 6 bases short, with 8 bases between. The CDR3 reads CASSLYPNEQFF. The CDR3 nucleotides are TGTGCCAGCAGCCTCTACCCCAATGAGCAGTTCTTC.

On this clonotype itself: A much larger clonotype is one base distant, so this may be a read error. As DNA, the CDR3 is TGTGCCTGCAGTTTAGGGCGTTCCTCCTACGAGCAGTACTTC. As protein: CACSLGRSSYEQYF. This chain connects TRBV28 to TRBJ2-7; D ambiguous. CDR3 length equals 14 residues. CDR1 and CDR2 (germline): MDHEN, SYDVKM. Drawing the rest from reference TRBV28 and TRBJ2-7, the complete variable domain is DVKVTQSSRYLVKRTGEKVFLECVQDMDHENMFWYRQDPGLGLRLIYFSYDVKMKEKGDIPEGYSVSREKKERFSLILESASTNQTSMYLCACSLGRSSYEQYFGPGTRLTVT.

Turning to this clonotype: At one of its ends the junction is not consistent with the germline gene, which may arise from a read error. This chain joins TRBV4-3 and TRBJ2-7; no definite D call. This CDR3 is built from 12 residues. Looked up from germline, CDR1 is LGHNA and CDR2 is YSLEER. In DNA, the CDR3 is TGCGCCAGCAGCCAAGACGTGGGCGAGCAGTGCTTC. It codes for CASSQDVGEQCF.

At least ten counts were recorded for this clonotype. This rearrangement joins TRBV20-1 to TRBJ2-7; TRBD2 agrees at 8 bases. Trimming at V came to 8 bases and at J to 3 bases, leaving 9 bases not matched to a gene. The CDR3 totals 13 residues. CDR1 DFQATT and CDR2 SNEGSKA come from the germline V gene (reference sequence). DNA of the CDR3: TGCAGTACCCACGACCTAGCGGGCTACGAGCAGTACTTC. Encoded protein: CSTHDLAGYEQYF.

This clonotype was seen only a few times. The rearrangement uses TRBV5-1 and TRBJ2-1; 14 bases align to TRBD2. Germline lookup yields CDR1 SGHRS and CDR2 YFSETQ. The ends lost 4 bases at V and 5 bases at J; junction bases unmatched: 2. CDR3 size: 15 residues. Here the CDR3 DNA reads TGCGCCAGCAGCCAGGGACTAGCGGGGGACAATGAGCAGTTCTTC. This encodes CASSQGLAGDNEQFF.

This clonotype showed up many times. The chain recombines TRBV6-5 with TRBJ1-5; D is possibly TRBD1 (6 bases). The ends were cut back, 4 bases at V and 5 bases at J, with 12 bases in the middle. Germline V gives CDR1 MNHEY, CDR2 SVGAGI. The CDR3 has 14 residues. In nucleotides, the CDR3 is TGTGCCAGCAGTTGCTCGACAGGATATCAGCCCCAGCATTTT. It translates to CASSCSTGYQPQHF.

In this sample, this clonotype turned up many times. The gene calls are TRBV12-3 or TRBV12-4 and TRBJ1-2, with TRBD1 matching 9 bases. J lost 4 bases, V lost 3 bases, and 3 bases had no gene match. The CDR3 covers 14 residues. CDR3 region: CASSFMDRGYGYTF. The CDR3 DNA reads TGTGCCAGCAGTTTCATGGACAGGGGCTATGGCTACACCTTC.

This clonotype was picked up many times. This sequence joins TRBV28 and TRBJ2-3; no clear D. The CDR3 length is 14 residues. V was cut by 3 bases and J by 2 bases, with 9 bases left in between. Per germline, CDR1 MDHEN and CDR2 SYDVKM. The CDR3 coding sequence is TGTGCCAGCAGTTTTCAGACTGACACAGATACGCAGTATTTT. Translating it yields CASSFQTDTDTQYF.

This clonotype has ten or more counts. The chain joins TRBV7-9 to TRBJ1-1, with D possibly matching TRBD1 (5 bases). V lost 5 bases and J lost 3, with 7 bases in between. Germline assignment: CDR1 SEHNR and CDR2 FQNEAQ (reference sequence). The length of the CDR3 is 12 residues. CDR3 in amino acids: CASSRQYTEAFF. The CDR3 DNA reads TGTGCCAGCAGCCGACAGTACACTGAAGCTTTCTTT.

The sample holds many counts of this clonotype. The chain carries TRBV10-2 and TRBJ1-1; D is unresolved. Germline V CDR1 and CDR2: WSHSY, SAAADI. V lost 5 bases and J 4 bases, leaving 8 bases between the germline ends. The CDR3 extends over 12 amino acids. This CDR3 reads CASSIKGTEAFF. In nucleotides, the CDR3 is TGCGCCAGCAGTATTAAAGGCACTGAAGCTTTCTTT.

This clonotype has just a few counts. This chain links TRBV19 with TRBJ2-6; the D is unclear. This CDR3 is built from 14 residues. Trimming removed 7 bases from V and 2 bases from J, with 9 bases in between. Germline V gene lookup returns CDR1 LNHDA and CDR2 SQIVND (reference sequence). CDR3 residues: CASKVLAGANVLTF. CDR3 nucleotides: TGTGCCAGTAAAGTACTCGCTGGGGCCAACGTCCTGACTTTC. The full variable domain, its missing parts supplied by reference TRBV19 and TRBJ2-6, is DGGITQSPKYLFRKEGQNVTLSCEQNLNHDAMYWYRQDPGQGLRLIYYSQIVNDFQKGDIAEGYSVSREKKESFPLTVTSAQKNPTAFYLCASKVLAGANVLTFGAGSRLTVL.

This sequence joins TRBV29-1 and TRBJ2-3, with a possible D match to TRBD1 (6 bases). The CDR3 length is 12 residues. Germline CDR1 SQVTM, CDR2 ANQGSEA. Trimming took off 4 bases at V and 5 bases at J, with 10 bases between the two ends. The CDR3 nucleotides read TGCAGCGTTGGACAGGCGCGAGATACGCAGTATTTT. Its protein product is CSVGQARDTQYF.